This passage covers 20 T cell receptor beta chains from one sample sequenced in a study of blood T cell repertoires in COVID-19. Only in-frame clones appear in the TCRdb table, and some are missing; sequencing was by immunoSEQ multiplex PCR. This table has hundreds of thousands of clones, 75% to 90% appearing once. Sample: peripheral blood. The receptors were gathered from a woman aged 65 to 85 with COVID-19, enrolled during active disease.

The rearrangement joins TRBV5-6 to TRBJ2-1; 8 positions match TRBD2. The J segment lost 14 bases and the V segment lost 3 bases, leaving 7 bases of the junction unmatched. The CDR3 has 12 amino acids. CDR1 and CDR2 from the germline V gene are SGHDT and YYEEEE. The CDR3 DNA follows: TGTGCCAGCAGCTCCGGGCTAGCGGGCGAGTTCTTC. Amino acid sequence: CASSSGLAGEFF.

This rearrangement joins TRBV25-1 to TRBJ1-3, with 9 nucleotides matching TRBD1. The CDR3 has 15 residues. V shed 5 bases and J 4 bases; nucleotides not matched to a gene: 6. Germline V gene sequence: CDR1 MGHDK, CDR2 SYGVNS. The CDR3 sequence: CASSYGQGTGNTIYF. CDR3 nucleotides: TGTGCCAGCAGTTACGGACAGGGGACGGGAAACACCATATATTTT.

The chain recombines TRBV5-6 with TRBJ2-7; 7 positions match TRBD1. This CDR3 has 16 amino acids. The trim removed 4 bases at V and 4 bases at J, leaving 14 bases unmatched. The germline CDR1 and CDR2 sequences are SGHDT and YYEEEE. The CDR3 spells CASSAFLGRGKYEQYF. The DNA for the CDR3 is TGTGCCAGCAGCGCCTTTCTGGGCAGGGGGAAATACGAGCAGTACTTC. The whole variable domain, remainder taken from reference TRBV5-6 and TRBJ2-7, is DAGVTQSPTHLIKTRGQQVTLRCSPKSGHDTVSWYQQALGQGPQFIFQYYEEEERQRGNFPDRFSGHQFPNYSSELNVNALLLGDSALYLCASSAFLGRGKYEQYFGPGTRLTVT.

This chain connects TRBV3-1 (or the pseudogene TRBV3-2) to TRBJ2-5; 7 nucleotides agree with TRBD1. Germline trimming cut 1 base from V and 2 bases from J; bases unmatched to any gene: 1. The CDR3 totals 14 residues. Germline values: CDR1 LGHDT, CDR2 YNNKEL (reference sequence). CDR3 loop: CASSQAGGQETQYF. The DNA for the CDR3 is TGTGCCAGCAGCCAAGCAGGGGGTCAAGAGACCCAGTACTTC.

The J gene is TRBJ2-3, the V gene TRBV6-4, with D perhaps matching TRBD2 (6 bases). Per the germline V gene, CDR1 is MRHNA and CDR2 is SNTAGT. Trimming cost V 5 bases and J 1 base, with 10 bases left between them. The CDR3 runs to 14 residues. CDR3 sequence reads: CASSRERGTDTQYF. In DNA form, the CDR3 reads TGTGCCAGCAGTCGGGAGCGGGGCACAGATACGCAGTATTTT.

The rearrangement uses TRBV5-1 and TRBJ2-1; a possible D gene is TRBD1 (6 bases). Germline V gene sequence: CDR1 SGHRS, CDR2 YFSETQ. The CDR3 has 14 amino acids. Trimming pared 0 bases from V and 7 bases from J, leaving 11 bases between. In DNA form, the CDR3 reads TGCGCCAGCAGCTTGGCAGGGGTTGAGAATGAGCAGTTCTTC. Translated: CASSLAGVENEQFF.

The gene calls are TRBV5-1 and TRBJ1-2; 7 bases fit TRBD1. V lost 1 base, J lost 7 bases, and 4 bases stayed unmatched. Germline assignment: CDR1 SGHRS and CDR2 YFSETQ. This CDR3 comprises 13 residues. CDR3 coding DNA: TGCGCCAGCAGCTTGTCAGGGGGAAGTGGCTACACCTTC. Translating it yields CASSLSGGSGYTF.

The chain carries TRBV6-6 and TRBJ1-6; no reliable D call. The V and J ends lost 6 bases and 7 bases respectively, with 4 bases between them. CDR3 size: 11 residues. Looked up from germline, CDR1 is MNHNY and CDR2 is SVGAGI (reference sequence). The CDR3 DNA follows: TGTGCCAGCAGCATGAATTCACCCCTCCACTTT. Translated: CASSMNSPLHF.

The CDR3 DNA reads TGTGCTAGTGGCCTTTACTTTTTAAGGGACAGGGCGATCCGCTCTGGAAACACCATATATTTT. It yields the protein CASGLYFLRDRAIRSGNTIYF. The chain joins TRBV12-5 to TRBJ1-3; 9 nucleotides agree with TRBD1. Germline CDR1 reads LGHNT; CDR2 reads FRNRAP. The V and J ends lost 6 bases and 0 bases, in that order; junction bases with no gene match: 21. The length of the CDR3 is 21 residues. The entire variable domain, with the rest obtained from reference TRBV12-5 and TRBJ1-3, is as follows: DARVTQTPRHKVTEMGQEVTMRCQPILGHNTVFWYRQTMMQGLELLAYFRNRAPLDDSGMPKDRFSAEMPDATLATLKIQPSEPRDSAVYFCASGLYFLRDRAIRSGNTIYFGEGSWLTVV.

V and J are TRBV27 and TRBJ2-1; 12 bases are a match to TRBD1. CDR3 length: 15 residues. Germline CDR1 and CDR2: MNHEY and SMNVEV (reference sequence). V shed 3 bases, J shed 7 bases, and the junction held 4 bases outside the gene matches. In DNA form, the CDR3 reads TGTGCCAGCAGTTTGGGGACAGGGGGCGTAAATGAGCAGTTCTTC. Its translation is CASSLGTGGVNEQFF.

This clone has a single count. The V and J genes are TRBV30 and TRBJ1-2; D is unresolved. Germline V CDR1 and CDR2: GTSNPN, SVGIG (reference sequence). This CDR3 comprises 13 residues. The V end was cut by 0 bases, the J end by 4 bases, with 9 bases between. CDR3 DNA: TGTGCCTGGAGTGTACCGGCTAGCTATGGCTACACCTTC. It translates to CAWSVPASYGYTF.

The chain carries TRBV18 and TRBJ1-4; TRBD1 matches 7 bases. With V trimmed by 4 bases and J by 5 bases, 7 bases remained unmatched. The germline CDR1 and CDR2 sequences are KGHSH and LQKENI. CDR3 length equals 15 residues. CDR3 protein: CASSLGQVGNEKLFF. For the CDR3, the DNA is TGTGCCAGCTCACTCGGACAGGTGGGGAATGAAAAACTGTTTTTT.

V usage is TRBV5-8 and J usage is TRBJ2-5, with 10 positions matching TRBD2. This CDR3 has 14 amino acids. CDR1 is SGHTS, CDR2 YDEGEE, per germline. With 6 bases clipped from V and 5 bases from J, the junction kept 7 bases outside the gene matches. The CDR3 sequence: CASTKSGGVETQYF. DNA for the CDR3: TGTGCCAGCACCAAAAGCGGGGGGGTCGAGACCCAGTACTTC.

V usage is TRBV7-2 and J usage is TRBJ1-1; D not certain. With 0 bases removed from V and 0 bases from J, the gap between germline ends came to 8 bases. Germline-derived CDR1 and CDR2 are SGHTA and FQGNSA. CDR3 length: 15 amino acids. The CDR3, as DNA: TGTGCCAGCAGCTTAGCAGCCAGGATGAACACTGAAGCTTTCTTT. This encodes CASSLAARMNTEAFF.

The chain employs TRBV4-3 and TRBJ2-7; 7 bases are a match to TRBD2. This CDR3 has 15 amino acids. V was clipped by 0 bases and J by 6 bases; unmatched bases: 8. Per germline, CDR1 LGHNA and CDR2 YSLEER. The CDR3 is CASSQDMMGGSEQYF. The DNA for the CDR3 is TGCGCCAGCAGCCAAGATATGATGGGAGGGAGCGAGCAGTACTTC.

The chain carries TRBV3-1 (or the pseudogene TRBV3-2) and TRBJ1-1, with 9 bases matching TRBD1. V shed 4 bases, J shed 5 bases, and the junction held 2 bases outside the gene matches. CDR1 is LGHDT and CDR2 is YNNKEL in the germline V gene (reference sequence). The CDR3 consists of 13 residues. CDR3 DNA sequence: TGTGCCAGCAGCCGACAGGGGGGAACTGAAGCTTTCTTT. Protein sequence: CASSRQGGTEAFF.

V usage is TRBV7-2 and J usage is TRBJ2-7; D may be TRBD1 (6 bases). The CDR3 loop spans 12 amino acids. The V end lost 1 base, the J end lost 9 bases, and 10 bases lay between the germline ends. Germline V gene lookup returns CDR1 SGHTA and CDR2 FQGNSA. The CDR3 sequence is CASSLDGGGQYF. Written as DNA, the CDR3 is TGTGCCAGCAGCTTAGATGGGGGCGGGCAGTACTTC.

The V gene is TRBV19, the J gene TRBJ1-6, with 7 bases that match TRBD1. The junction had 11 bases not matched to a gene; V was cut back by 6 bases and J by 6 bases. Looked up from germline, CDR1 is LNHDA and CDR2 is SQIVND (reference sequence). The CDR3 is 16 residues long. CDR3 region: CASRATGTDFNSPLHF. The CDR3 DNA reads as TGTGCCAGTAGGGCGACCGGGACAGACTTTAATTCACCCCTCCACTTT.

The gene calls are TRBV28 and TRBJ2-7; tentatively, D is TRBD2 (6 bases). The V end lost 5 bases, the J end lost 4 bases, and 15 bases lay between the germline ends. CDR3 length: 14 amino acids. Germline CDR1 reads MDHEN; CDR2 reads SYDVKM. CDR3 coding DNA: TGTGCCAGCAGTCCCGGGACTGACATTTACGAGCAGTACTTC. Protein: CASSPGTDIYEQYF.

The rearrangement joins TRBV2 to TRBJ2-3, with D possibly matching TRBD2 (5 bases). Germline values: CDR1 SNHLY, CDR2 FYNNEI. V dropped 3 bases and J dropped 6 bases, with 7 bases sitting between them. The CDR3 is made up of 12 amino acids. The DNA of the CDR3 is TGTGCCAGCAGTGATGGGGAGGATACGCAGTATTTT. Translation: CASSDGEDTQYF.